There are many counts of the clone carrying this TCR beta chain. The antigen is unknown. The time point: patch test 2, 6 weeks after DPC sensitization. Treatment described: therapeutic diphenylcyclopropenone sensitization with weekly scalp DPC. Participating donors were patients with alopecia, aged 18 to 70 years, considered appropriate candidates for DPC. This sample was taken from a study of human T cells and chemical hapten exposure. MiXCR, applied by TCRdb to the RACE reads, yields one record per CDR3 protein. The sample contains tens of thousands of distinct CDR3 sequences, approximately 9% of which appear only once. V was cut by 3 bases and J by 0 bases, with 17 bases left in between. CDR1 and CDR2 (germline): LNHNV, YYDKDF (reference sequence). The CDR3 spans 17 residues. The study's findings and limits: Versus controls, expanded TCRs had significantly more large CDR3 similarity clusters. After DPC sensitization, TCRs above 1 in 1000 frequency showed no change.

Sequences were derived from whole blood, sampled in connection with sensitization to the hapten diphenylcyclopropenone (DPC). The chain uses TRBV15 and TRBJ1-1; D is unclear. The TCR originated in a woman aged 40 to 49 with alopecia areata. Some clones in this sample may be carry-over from other donors' samples. The CDR3 loop reads CATSSTRRSEMNTEAFF. The CDR3 coding sequence is TGTGCCACCAGCAGCACACGACGCAGCGAGATGAACACTGAAGCTTTCTTT.